These 22 T cell receptor beta chains were sequenced from one sample in a study of CD4+ T cells in melanoma. TCRdb's copy holds only in-frame clones and misses some; the assay was immunoSEQ multiplex PCR. The table has tens of thousands of clones, almost 70% seen once. What was sequenced was tumor tissue. Receptors originate from a human donor with melanoma.

V is TRBV6-1 and J is TRBJ1-2; D is possibly TRBD1 (6 bases). Trimming removed 8 bases at V and 4 bases at J, with 11 bases between. CDR3 length: 12 amino acids. Germline CDR1 and CDR2: MNHNS and SASEGT. CDR3 residues: CASSTGAYGYTF. In nucleotides, the CDR3 is TGTGCCAGCTCTACGGGGGCCTATGGCTACACCTTC.

This chain connects TRBV6-1 to TRBJ2-2, with D uncertain. Looked up from germline, CDR1 is MNHNS and CDR2 is SASEGT. This CDR3 region has 15 residues. With 7 bases removed from V and 0 bases from J, the gap between germline ends came to 12 bases. This CDR3 reads CASIWYAANTGELFF. The CDR3 DNA is TGTGCCAGCATTTGGTACGCAGCGAACACCGGGGAGCTGTTTTTT.

In its sample, this clone was seen a few times. Here the CDR3 DNA reads TGCGCCAGCAGCTTCAGGGGGAGCAATGAGCAGTTCTTC. It encodes CASSFRGSNEQFF. This rearrangement joins TRBV5-1 to TRBJ2-1; 7 nucleotides agree with TRBD1. Germline loops: CDR1 SGHRS, CDR2 YFSETQ. The junction had 2 bases not matched to a gene; V was cut back by 2 bases and J by 6 bases. This CDR3 has 13 amino acids.

The DNA of the CDR3 is TGTGCCAGCAGCGTGCTAGCGGGGGATTCCTACGAGCAGTACTTC. It specifies CASSVLAGDSYEQYF. The chain couples TRBV9 to TRBJ2-7; 10 positions match TRBD2. The CDR3 totals 15 residues. Germline-derived CDR1 and CDR2 are SGDLS and YYNGEE. Germline trimming cut 2 bases from V and 1 base from J; bases unmatched to any gene: 3.

This chain links TRBV5-4 with TRBJ1-2; the D gene is possibly TRBD1 (5 bases). Germline V gene sequence: CDR1 SGHNT, CDR2 YYREEE (reference sequence). This CDR3 has 14 residues. Trimming pared 0 bases from V and 8 bases from J, leaving 14 bases between. CDR3 in DNA: TGTGCCAGCAGCTTGGGGGCAGGGCCGGGAGGCTACACCTTC. Translation: CASSLGAGPGGYTF.

This clone was recorded a few times. V usage is TRBV7-2 and J usage is TRBJ2-2; weak D call: TRBD2 (5 bases). V lost 6 bases and J lost 4, with 18 bases in between. The CDR3 extends over 16 amino acids. Germline CDR1 is SGHTA and CDR2 is FQGNSA. DNA of the CDR3: TGTGCCAGCAGAACAATACCTAGCAGACCCACCGGGGAGCTGTTTTTT. It codes for CASRTIPSRPTGELFF.

This chain uses TRBV4-1 with TRBJ1-2; perhaps TRBD1 as D (5 bases). Trimming stripped 0 bases from V and 8 bases from J, with 13 bases between. The germline gives CDR1 MGHRA, CDR2 YSYEKL. The CDR3 sequence is 14 residues long. The CDR3 DNA reads as TGCGCCAGCAGCCAAGACGCCAGGGAGGGAGGCTACACCTTC. It yields the protein CASSQDAREGGYTF.

This sequence joins TRBV11-2 and TRBJ2-1; no firm D call. CDR1 is SGHAT and CDR2 is FQNNGV in the germline V gene. Trimming removed 2 bases at V and 9 bases at J, with 8 bases between. CDR3 size: 12 residues. The CDR3 DNA reads TGTGCCAGCAGCTTATTCAGTACTGAGCAGTTCTTC. This translates into CASSLFSTEQFF.

This rearrangement joins TRBV6-5 to TRBJ1-2; TRBD1 is a possible D gene (6 bases). V lost 5 bases to trimming and J lost 4 bases, with 14 bases between them. Per the germline V gene, CDR1 is MNHEY and CDR2 is SVGAGI. The CDR3 consists of 14 residues. CDR3 loop: CASSRADRSYGYTF. The CDR3 DNA reads TGTGCCAGCAGTCGAGCAGACAGGTCCTATGGCTACACCTTC.

The table lists this clone with a few counts. A read error may explain this, as a much larger clone is one base away. Other DNA sequences from this sample encode an identical CDR3 as well. The rearrangement uses TRBV7-9 and TRBJ1-1; D gene uncertain. The germline V gene has CDR1 SEHNR and CDR2 FQNEAQ (reference sequence). The CDR3 totals 13 residues. The germline V and J ends were trimmed by 2 bases and 1 base, with 5 bases remaining between them. CDR3 nucleotides: TGTGCCAGCAGCTTAAACCAGAACACTGAAGCTTTCTTT. It is translated as CASSLNQNTEAFF. Combining the CDR3 with reference TRBV7-9 and TRBJ1-1 gives the whole variable domain DTGVSQNPRHKITKRGQNVTFRCDPISEHNRLYWYRQTLGQGPEFLTYFQNEAQLEKSRLLSDRFSAERPKGSFSTLEIQRTEQGDSAMYLCASSLNQNTEAFFGQGTRLTVV.

This sequence joins TRBV5-4 and TRBJ2-4; D is perhaps TRBD1 (5 bases). The V end was cut by 3 bases, the J end by 4 bases, with 20 bases between. The CDR3 spans 17 residues. Germline CDR1 and CDR2: SGHNT and YYREEE (reference sequence). The CDR3 sequence is CASSSRNVGAGKNIQYF. CDR3 nucleotide sequence: TGTGCCAGCAGCTCGCGGAACGTAGGGGCAGGGAAAAACATTCAGTACTTC.

This clone has more than one count but fewer than ten. V is TRBV29-1 and J is TRBJ1-1; no clear D. The CDR3 totals 12 residues. Germline values: CDR1 SQVTM, CDR2 ANQGSEA. Trimming took 3 bases from V and 1 from J, leaving 6 bases between them. CDR3 sequence reads: CSVDGGNTEAFF. The DNA for the CDR3 is TGCAGCGTTGACGGCGGGAACACTGAAGCTTTCTTT.

The CDR3 is CASSRGTASYNSPLHF. The DNA of the CDR3 is TGTGCCAGTAGTCGGGGGACAGCATCATATAATTCACCCCTCCACTTT. The rearrangement uses TRBV19 and TRBJ1-6; 7 nucleotides match TRBD1. This CDR3 comprises 16 residues. Germline V gene sequence: CDR1 LNHDA, CDR2 SQIVND (reference sequence). The trim removed 5 bases at V and 4 bases at J, leaving 8 bases unmatched.

The chain links TRBV10-3 to TRBJ2-1, with 8 positions matching TRBD2. V shed 9 bases, J shed 3 bases, and the junction held 7 bases outside the gene matches. Germline-derived CDR1 and CDR2 are ENHRY and SYGVKD. This CDR3 region has 14 residues. Here the CDR3 DNA reads TGTGCCATTTCGGGGCGGGGGGACTACAATGAGCAGTTCTTC. Translation gives CAISGRGDYNEQFF.

J is TRBJ1-6 and V is TRBV7-8, with 7 bases fitting TRBD1. Germline CDR1 reads SGHVS; CDR2 reads FQNEAQ. The CDR3 is made up of 15 amino acids. V shed 2 bases, J shed 7 bases, and the junction held 5 bases outside the gene matches. CDR3 region: CASSLSARGNSPLHF. The CDR3 bases are TGTGCCAGCAGCTTAAGCGCCAGGGGGAATTCACCCCTCCACTTT.

This clone was recorded a few times. The chain links TRBV19 to TRBJ2-7; D remains ambiguous. The germline V gene encodes CDR1 LNHDA and CDR2 SQIVND (reference sequence). Trimming cost V 3 bases and J 1 base, with 10 bases left between them. The CDR3 loop spans 14 amino acids. The CDR3 bases are TGTGCCAGTAGTATCTCTGTCACATCCTACGAGCAGTACTTC. Residues: CASSISVTSYEQYF.

This clone was counted once. The chain employs TRBV5-1 and TRBJ2-7, with 7 bases lining up with TRBD1. CDR3 length equals 14 residues. Germline V gene data show CDR1 as SGHRS and CDR2 as YFSETQ. Unmatched junction bases numbered 6, after V lost 4 bases and J lost 2 bases. CDR3 DNA: TGCGCCAGCAGCGGAACAGGGGCGGCCTACGAGCAGTACTTC. Translation: CASSGTGAAYEQYF.

By share of the sample, this clone is medium-sized. The rearrangement uses TRBV30 and TRBJ1-6; D might be TRBD1 (6 bases). The V end was cut by 2 bases, the J end by 7 bases, with 9 bases between. This CDR3 has 13 residues. Germline loops: CDR1 GTSNPN, CDR2 SVGIG (reference sequence). CDR3 nucleotide sequence: TGTGCCTGGAGTTTACAGGGCAATTCACCCCTCCACTTT. Its translation is CAWSLQGNSPLHF.

In this sample, this clone turned up many times. This chain connects TRBV5-6 to TRBJ2-1; 9 nucleotides line up with TRBD1. CDR1 and CDR2 (germline): SGHDT, YYEEEE. The CDR3 runs to 15 residues. J was trimmed by 6 bases and V by 5 bases; bases with no gene match: 9. CDR3 amino acids: CASRPGTGFVNEQFF. CDR3 DNA sequence: TGTGCCAGCAGACCCGGGACAGGGTTTGTCAATGAGCAGTTCTTC.

This clone was counted only a few times. The V gene is TRBV14, the J gene TRBJ1-6, with 7 bases that match TRBD1. Trimming at V came to 4 bases and at J to 7 bases, leaving 7 bases not matched to a gene. This CDR3 has 15 residues. Germline V gives CDR1 SGHDN, CDR2 FVKESK. The DNA for the CDR3 is TGTGCCAGCAGCCGCCCCGGGACAGCGAATTCACCCCTCCACTTT. Its protein product is CASSRPGTANSPLHF.

This clone was seen a few times. V usage is TRBV7-9 and J usage is TRBJ2-7; D gene unclear. Looked up from germline, CDR1 is SEHNR and CDR2 is FQNEAQ (reference sequence). The CDR3 sequence is 12 residues long. V was pared by 6 bases and J by 0 bases, with 6 bases between. The CDR3 spells CASRSGSYEQYF. The CDR3 DNA is TGTGCCAGCAGGAGTGGCTCCTACGAGCAGTACTTC.

The V gene is TRBV4-1, the J gene TRBJ1-1, with TRBD1 matching over 10 bases. The CDR3 covers 16 residues. Germline V gene sequence: CDR1 MGHRA, CDR2 YSYEKL. Trimming took 0 bases from V and 6 from J; bases not matched to a gene: 7. This CDR3 reads CASSQDGGQGYAEAFF. CDR3 DNA sequence: TGCGCCAGCAGCCAAGATGGGGGACAGGGGTATGCTGAAGCTTTCTTT.